These T cell receptor beta chains were read from a single sample in a study of cytomegalovirus exposure and HLA in healthy donors. The data were produced by immunoSEQ multiplex PCR, yet TCRdb's version contains in-frame clones alone and is incomplete. There are roughly 120,000 clones in the sample; just under 75% occur only once, and around 5% lies in the top ten. Sequencing input: PBMCs. The origin of the receptors is a man in his 60s in good health and CMV-seropositive. Both conserved end residues are part of each CDR3. D genes are given only for firm matches. Size tells how often a clone was seen (once, few, many) or the class of an expanded clone, and some rows leave it out.

D	size	J	V	CDR3	DNA
TRBD1	NA	TRBJ2-3	TRBV28	CASSFSGGGPDTQYF	TGTGCCAGCAGTTTTTCAGGGGGCGGCCCAGATACGCAGTATTTT
TRBD2	NA	TRBJ2-5	TRBV7-9	CASTPGTSPETQYF	TGTGCCAGCACCCCCGGGACTAGCCCGGAGACCCAGTACTTC
TRBD2	NA	TRBJ2-7	TRBV4-1	CASSQGGGYEQYF	TGCGCCAGCAGCCAAGGGGGGGGGTACGAGCAGTACTTC
NA	NA	TRBJ1-1	TRBV5-1	CASSLGTVNEAFF	TGCGCCAGCAGCTTGGGGACAGTAAATGAAGCTTTCTTT
TRBD2	once	TRBJ2-3	TRBV27	CASMGELAGGRTQYF	TGTGCCAGCATGGGTGAGCTAGCGGGGGGCCGTACGCAGTATTTT
NA	NA	TRBJ2-3	TRBV19	CASSGGTGSTDTQYF	TGTGCCAGTAGTGGAGGGACGGGGAGCACAGATACGCAGTATTTT
NA	few	TRBJ1-1	TRBV28	CASSGERGRRDEAFF	TGTGCCAGCAGTGGGGAACGGGGTCGAAGGGATGAAGCTTTCTTT
TRBD2	NA	TRBJ2-5	TRBV7-3	CASRYTSGGQQETQYF	TGTGCCAGCAGGTATACTAGCGGGGGCCAACAAGAGACCCAGTACTTC
NA	NA	TRBJ2-5	TRBV7-2	CASSLAGKQETQYF	TGTGCCAGCAGCTTAGCCGGGAAACAAGAGACCCAGTACTTC
NA	NA	TRBJ1-6	TRBV30	CAWRTEYNSPLHF	TGTGCCTGGAGGACAGAGTATAATTCACCCCTCCACTTT
TRBD1	few	TRBJ2-7	TRBV6-5	CASSYLQGAVEQYF	TGTGCCAGCAGTTACTTACAGGGGGCTGTAGAGCAGTACTTC
NA	NA	TRBJ2-7	TRBV6-5	CASSFTGSYYEQYF	TGTGCCAGCAGTTTCACCGGGAGCTACTACGAGCAGTACTTC
TRBD1	NA	TRBJ1-1	TRBV10-3	CAVDRGMNTEAFF	TGTGCCGTGGACAGGGGCATGAACACTGAAGCTTTCTTT
TRBD1	NA	TRBJ1-1	TRBV28	CASSPTGTGGNTEAFF	TGTGCCAGCAGCCCAACCGGGACAGGGGGGAACACTGAAGCTTTCTTT
TRBD1	NA	TRBJ1-6	TRBV19	CASTQGASSYNSPLHF	TGTGCCAGTACCCAGGGGGCCAGCTCCTATAATTCACCCCTCCACTTT
NA	NA	TRBJ2-3	TRBV29-1	CSVGLTGDTQYF	TGCAGCGTTGGACTAACAGGGGATACGCAGTATTTT
NA	NA	TRBJ2-5	TRBV18	CASSPNWPSETQYF	TGTGCCAGCTCACCAAATTGGCCGTCGGAGACCCAGTACTTC